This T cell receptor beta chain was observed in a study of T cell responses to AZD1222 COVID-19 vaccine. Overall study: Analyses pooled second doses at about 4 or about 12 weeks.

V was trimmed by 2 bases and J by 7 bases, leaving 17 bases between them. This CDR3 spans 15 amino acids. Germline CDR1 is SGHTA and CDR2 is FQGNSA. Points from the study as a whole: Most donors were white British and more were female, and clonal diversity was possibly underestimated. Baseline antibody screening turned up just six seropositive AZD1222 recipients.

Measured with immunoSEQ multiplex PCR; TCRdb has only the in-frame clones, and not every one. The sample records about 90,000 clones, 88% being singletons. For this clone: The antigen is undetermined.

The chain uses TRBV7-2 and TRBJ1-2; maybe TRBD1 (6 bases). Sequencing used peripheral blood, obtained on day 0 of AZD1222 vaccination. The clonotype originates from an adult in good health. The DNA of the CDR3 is TGTGCCAGCAGCTTAATAGTCGGGCCAGGGGTTGGCTACACCTTC. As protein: CASSLIVGPGVGYTF.